These 16 T cell receptor beta chains share one sample of origin, sequenced in a study of regulatory T cells in long-lasting Graves disease. Time point reported: newly diagnosed GD, antithyroid drugs for less than 3 months. Generation of the TCR library employed RNA extracted from PBMCs. Arm-PCR of CDR3 regions with iRepertoire HTBI primers generated TCR beta libraries. In TCRdb, the multiplex PCR reads were re-called with MiXCR into one record per CDR3 protein. Of roughly 220,000 distinct CDR3 sequences in the sample, around 18% were seen once. This specimen consisted of peripheral blood mononuclear cells (PBMCs), obtained at new diagnosis, from a patient treated with antithyroid drugs. These TCRs come from a female donor with Graves disease.

On this clonotype itself: Since a much larger clone is just one base distant, this may be a read error. The V call is TRBV7-2, the J call TRBJ2-5; D tentatively fits TRBD1 or TRBD2 (5 bases each). The CDR3 is made up of 14 amino acids. CDR1 SGHTA and CDR2 FQGNSA come from the germline V gene. The CDR3 DNA follows: TGTGCCAGCAGCTTTACAGGAGGACAAGAGACCAAGTACTTC. It encodes CASSFTGGQETKYF.

The chain has TRBV7-2 and TRBJ2-1; TRBD2 matches at 9 bases. The CDR3 runs 17 residues. CDR1 is SGHTA and CDR2 is FQGNSA in the germline V gene. V trimming: 1 base; J trimming: 3 bases; junction bases outside the gene matches: 7. The CDR3 sequence: CASSLVVASGNYNEQFF. In DNA, the CDR3 is TGTGCCAGCAGCTTAGTAGTGGCTAGCGGGAACTACAATGAGCAGTTCTTC.

With respect to this clonotype: A single base is all that separates this from a far larger clone, so a read error is likely. The rearrangement uses TRBV11-2 and TRBJ2-5; 14 bases fit TRBD2. From germline, CDR1 is SGHAT and CDR2 FQNNGV. The CDR3 length is 16 residues. The J segment lost 7 bases and the V segment lost 7 bases, leaving 11 bases of the junction unmatched. In DNA, the CDR3 is TGTGCCAGCACCTCGACTAGCGGGAGGGTTAGAGTGACCCAGTACTTC. Translating it yields CASTSTSGRVRVTQYF.

In its sample, this clonotype was seen many times. V is TRBV30 and J is TRBJ1-2, with no clear D. The CDR3 is made up of 11 amino acids. Deletions cut 4 bases from V and 7 bases from J, with 10 bases between. Germline V CDR1 and CDR2: GTSNPN, SVGIG (reference sequence). Here the CDR3 reads CAWTKVGGYTF. In nucleotides, the CDR3 is TGTGCCTGGACTAAAGTAGGTGGCTACACCTTC.

This clonotype was found many times. The gene calls are TRBV11-3 and TRBJ2-5; maybe TRBD1 (6 bases). Trimming removed 2 bases at V and 1 base at J, with 14 bases between. The CDR3 sequence is 16 residues long. CDR1 is SGHNT, CDR2 YENEEA, per germline. This CDR3 reads CASSLLGASGQETQYF. CDR3 coding DNA: TGTGCCAGCAGCTTATTGGGGGCGAGTGGCCAAGAGACCCAGTACTTC.

The table lists this clonotype with a count of one. A much larger clone differs from this one at a single base, so this may be a read error. The CDR3 carries no conserved terminal phenylalanine or tryptophan, so it likely arises from a read error. The chain is built from TRBV29-1 and TRBJ2-7, with D possibly matching TRBD2 (6 bases). The CDR3 runs to 12 residues. V was trimmed by 6 bases and J by 2 bases, leaving 11 bases between them. Germline V lookup: CDR1 SQVTM, CDR2 ANQGSEA. The CDR3, as DNA: TGCAGCGTCGGGACTGACGCCTACGAGCAGTACCTC. As protein: CSVGTDAYEQYL.

This clonotype was seen many times. V is TRBV12-3 or TRBV12-4 and J is TRBJ2-1; no definite D call. V lost 6 bases, J lost 9 bases, and 24 bases lay in between. The CDR3 has 16 amino acids. CDR3 region: CASSQTRTEIYPEQFF. CDR3 DNA: TGTGCCAGCAGCCAAACCCGAACAGAGATCTACCCTGAGCAGTTCTTC.

This clonotype was observed a handful of times. This chain links TRBV6-2 or TRBV6-3 with TRBJ2-7; D ambiguous. This CDR3 is built from 13 residues. The germline V gene has CDR1 MNHEY and CDR2 SVGEGT. Trimming took 10 bases from V and 1 from J, leaving 14 bases between them. The CDR3 here is CATSAQPSYEQYF. CDR3 in DNA: TGTGCCACCTCAGCCCAGCCGTCCTACGAGCAGTACTTC.

This clonotype occurred many times. The rearrangement joins TRBV20-1 to TRBJ2-1; possible D gene TRBD2, 6 bases. Germline CDR1 is DFQATT and CDR2 is SNEGSKA (reference sequence). The V end lost 4 bases, the J end lost 1 base, and 11 bases lay between the germline ends. This CDR3 spans 14 amino acids. CDR3 in DNA: TGCAGTGCTACGTCCAGCGGGTCCTACAATGAGCAGTTCTTC. This gives the protein CSATSSGSYNEQFF.

This clonotype was observed a handful of times. The chain carries TRBV6-1 and TRBJ1-6; 9 bases fit TRBD1. CDR3 size: 17 residues. Trimming at V came to 5 bases and at J to 13 bases, leaving 18 bases not matched to a gene. Germline loops: CDR1 MNHNS, CDR2 SASEGT. The CDR3: CASSQGQGLYFGDPLHF. The CDR3 nucleotides are TGTGCCAGCAGTCAGGGACAGGGTCTCTATTTTGGAGATCCCCTCCACTTT.

The chain carries TRBV10-1 and TRBJ2-1, with no clear D. CDR1 is WNHNN and CDR2 is SYGVQD in the germline V gene (reference sequence). V was shortened by 5 bases and J by 6 bases, with 2 bases between the two germline ends. The CDR3 consists of 10 residues. The CDR3 sequence is CASSPNEQFF. CDR3 bases: TGCGCCAGCAGTCCCAATGAGCAGTTCTTC.

This clonotype has ten or more counts. The chain has TRBV6-5 and TRBJ1-4; maybe TRBD1 (6 bases). The V end lost 0 bases, the J end lost 0 bases, and 11 bases lay between the germline ends. This CDR3 spans 17 amino acids. Germline values: CDR1 MNHEY, CDR2 SVGAGI. CDR3 sequence reads: CASSYSGAISTNEKLFF. For the CDR3, the DNA is TGTGCCAGCAGTTACTCGGGGGCCATTTCAACTAATGAAAAACTGTTTTTT.

The chain joins TRBV15 to TRBJ1-2; 9 bases fit TRBD1. This CDR3 comprises 15 residues. CDR1 and CDR2 (germline): LNHNV, YYDKDF (reference sequence). J was trimmed by 1 base and V by 4 bases; bases with no gene match: 4. The CDR3 protein is CATSTGTGYNYGYTF. The CDR3 bases are TGTGCCACCAGCACAGGGACAGGGTATAACTATGGCTACACCTTC.

This clonotype was seen repeatedly, ten times or more. V gene TRBV28 combines with J gene TRBJ2-3, with D uncertain. There are 14 residues in the CDR3. V shed 4 bases and J shed 4 bases, with 12 bases lying between them. Germline CDR1 MDHEN, CDR2 SYDVKM. The CDR3 sequence is CASSYYSGSDTQYF. The CDR3 coding sequence is TGTGCCAGCAGTTATTATTCCGGATCAGATACGCAGTATTTT.

This clonotype was seen many times. V usage is TRBV12-3 or TRBV12-4 and J usage is TRBJ2-7; the match to TRBD2 covers 14 bases. Trimming cost V 10 bases and J 4 bases; bases outside gene matches: 12. The length of the CDR3 is 16 residues. The CDR3 loop reads CATASGLAGVAYEQYF. The DNA of the CDR3 is TGTGCCACCGCTTCGGGACTAGCGGGAGTGGCGTACGAGCAGTACTTC.

In regard to this clonotype: Since a much larger clone is just one base distant, this may be a read error. The J gene is TRBJ1-1, the V gene TRBV5-1; D remains unclear. The CDR3 extends over 14 amino acids. Germline CDR1 is SGHRS and CDR2 is YFSETQ. CDR3 protein: CASGLDTGNTEAFF. The CDR3 coding sequence is TGCGCCAGCGGCTTGGATACGGGGAACACTGAAGCTTTCTTT.